A selection of T cell receptor beta chains follows, all from one sample in a study of blood T cell repertoires in COVID-19. Using immunoSEQ multiplex PCR, the repertoire was profiled, and TCRdb retains in-frame clones only, with some absent. The table records tens of thousands of clones, 70% to 85% of them present only once. Sequencing used peripheral blood. The receptors were sampled from an elderly woman with active or convalescent COVID-19. Both conserved end residues are part of each CDR3. Fields, in order: V gene, J gene, CDR3 length, clone size, D gene, CDR3 DNA, CDR3 protein. The D gene is left open where the match is weak. Expanded clones get a size class; other rows say once, few or many, or leave the size out.

V: TRBV29-1; J: TRBJ2-7; length: 14; size: once; D: NA; DNA: TGCAGCGTTGAAAAAGGGGAAGGCCCCTACGAGCAGTACTTC; CDR3: CSVEKGEGPYEQYF
V: TRBV19; J: TRBJ1-1; length: 14; size: NA; D: TRBD1; DNA: TGTGCCAGTAGCCGACAGGGGAAATACACTGAAGCTTTCTTT; CDR3: CASSRQGKYTEAFF
V: TRBV10-3; J: TRBJ2-1; length: 12; size: NA; D: TRBD2; DNA: TGTGCCCTATTAGGACTAGTCGATGAGCAGTTCTTC; CDR3: CALLGLVDEQFF
V: TRBV3-1/TRBV3-2; J: TRBJ1-1; length: 14; size: NA; D: NA; DNA: TGTGCCAGCAGCCCCCTAGGGGCGAACACTGAAGCTTTCTTT; CDR3: CASSPLGANTEAFF
V: TRBV7-2; J: TRBJ1-5; length: 15; size: NA; D: NA; DNA: TGTGCCAGCAGCTTAGGGCGACAACATAATCAGCCCCAGCATTTT; CDR3: CASSLGRQHNQPQHF
V: TRBV5-1; J: TRBJ2-7; length: 14; size: NA; D: NA; DNA: TGCGCCAGCAGCCTTACAGGCTACTCCTACGAGCAGTACTTC; CDR3: CASSLTGYSYEQYF
V: TRBV7-3; J: TRBJ1-1; length: 17; size: NA; D: TRBD1; DNA: TGTGCCAGCAGCTTATTCTCGTTGGACAGGGCGAACACTGAAGCTTTCTTT; CDR3: CASSLFSLDRANTEAFF
V: TRBV27; J: TRBJ1-4; length: 14; size: NA; D: NA; DNA: TGTGCCAGCAGTTTTGCGGGGTTCAATGAAAAACTGTTTTTT; CDR3: CASSFAGFNEKLFF
V: TRBV4-1; J: TRBJ2-5; length: 15; size: NA; D: NA; DNA: TGCGCCAGCAGCCAAGATTACAGGGGGGGAGAGACCCAGTACTTC; CDR3: CASSQDYRGGETQYF
V: TRBV11-2; J: TRBJ2-1; length: 16; size: NA; D: NA; DNA: TGTGCCAGCAGCCCCAATCGACAGGGAGGAGGAAATGAGCAGTTCTTC; CDR3: CASSPNRQGGGNEQFF
V: TRBV2; J: TRBJ2-2; length: 11; size: NA; D: NA; DNA: TGTGCCAGCAGTCCCATCGGGGAGCTGTTTTTT; CDR3: CASSPIGELFF
V: TRBV6-1; J: TRBJ1-5; length: 13; size: once; D: NA; DNA: TGTGCCAGCAGTGAATCATGGAGGCAGCCCCAGCATTTT; CDR3: CASSESWRQPQHF
V: TRBV7-9; J: TRBJ2-2; length: 14; size: NA; D: NA; DNA: TGTGCCAGCAGCTCGGGGACATACGCCGGGGAGCTGTTTTTT; CDR3: CASSSGTYAGELFF
V: TRBV4-1; J: TRBJ1-6; length: 15; size: few; D: NA; DNA: TGCGCCAGCAGCCAAGAGGGCGGGTATAATTCACCCCTCCACTTT; CDR3: CASSQEGGYNSPLHF
V: TRBV19; J: TRBJ1-1; length: 14; size: NA; D: TRBD1; DNA: TGTGCCAGTAGGCCCCAGGGGGAGAACACTGAAGCTTTCTTT; CDR3: CASRPQGENTEAFF
V: TRBV19; J: TRBJ1-5; length: 13; size: NA; D: NA; DNA: TGTGCCAGTAGCGTTCAGTCAGATCAGCCCCAGCATTTT; CDR3: CASSVQSDQPQHF
V: TRBV5-4; J: TRBJ1-2; length: 14; size: few; D: NA; DNA: TGTGCCAGCAGCTTACAGGGCCCGAACTATGGCTACACCTTC; CDR3: CASSLQGPNYGYTF
V: TRBV6-5; J: TRBJ1-2; length: 15; size: once; D: NA; DNA: TGTGCCAGCAAAGAAAGGGACAACACCTACTATGGCTACACCTTC; CDR3: CASKERDNTYYGYTF
V: TRBV3-1/TRBV3-2; J: TRBJ1-2; length: 15; size: few; D: NA; DNA: TGTGCCAGCAGCCAACAACGTGGGGGCCAGATTGGCTACACCTTC; CDR3: CASSQQRGGQIGYTF
V: TRBV2; J: TRBJ2-7; length: 14; size: few; D: TRBD1; DNA: TGTGCCAGCAGCGGGACAGGGAATATCTACGAGCAGTACTTC; CDR3: CASSGTGNIYEQYF
V: TRBV2; J: TRBJ1-4; length: 14; size: NA; D: TRBD1; DNA: TGTGCCAGCAGTGCCGGGACAGCGTATGAAAAACTGTTTTTT; CDR3: CASSAGTAYEKLFF
V: TRBV5-1; J: TRBJ2-3; length: 14; size: NA; D: NA; DNA: TGCGCCAGCTGGAGGGGGCAAGTCACAGATACGCAGTATTTT; CDR3: CASWRGQVTDTQYF
V: TRBV19; J: TRBJ1-2; length: 15; size: NA; D: NA; DNA: TGTGCCAGTACTACTAAAGGGGAGGGTTGGTATGGCTACACCTTC; CDR3: CASTTKGEGWYGYTF
V: TRBV5-5; J: TRBJ1-6; length: 17; size: NA; D: TRBD1; DNA: TGTGCCAGCAGCTTTTACCAGACAGGGAGTGTTAGGTCACCCCTCCACTTT; CDR3: CASSFYQTGSVRSPLHF
V: TRBV2; J: TRBJ1-1; length: 13; size: NA; D: TRBD1; DNA: TGTGCCAGCAGTCTGGACAGGGGCACTGAAGCTTTCTTT; CDR3: CASSLDRGTEAFF
V: TRBV3-1/TRBV3-2; J: TRBJ2-1; length: 15; size: once; D: TRBD1; DNA: TGTGCCAGCAGCCAATGGGACAGGGCCGCAAATGAGCAGTTCTTC; CDR3: CASSQWDRAANEQFF
V: TRBV18; J: TRBJ1-1; length: 15; size: NA; D: NA; DNA: TGTGCCAGCTCATATTTATACAGGGAAAACACTGAAGCTTTCTTT; CDR3: CASSYLYRENTEAFF
V: TRBV19; J: TRBJ2-1; length: 14; size: NA; D: NA; DNA: TGTGCCAGTAGTATAATGGCTAGCGCCCATGAGCAGTTCTTC; CDR3: CASSIMASAHEQFF